This TCR beta chain was retrieved from a study of OX40 agonist ivuxolimab in advanced cancers. Background on the study: Three patients showed partial responses: one hepatocellular carcinoma and two cutaneous melanoma cases.

Trimming removed 6 bases at V and 11 bases at J, with 17 bases between. Germline CDR1 reads MDHEN; CDR2 reads SYDVKM. CDR3 length: 12 residues. On this clone: Its antigen remains unidentified.

Using immunoSEQ multiplex PCR, the repertoire was profiled, and TCRdb retains in-frame clones only, with some absent. The sample consists of tens of thousands of clones, over 75% of them appearing once. Findings of the study overall: Partial responders at 0.1-3.0 mg/kg showed near-lowest clonal expansion. Expanded peripheral T cells had an undetermined antigen specificity. On average, CD8+ T cells had more expanded clones than CD4+.

The TCR sequence derives from an adult with an advanced solid tumor such as melanoma, head and neck, liver or kidney cancer. This sample comprised CD4+ or CD8+ T cells sorted from blood, obtained in a trial of the OX40 agonist ivuxolimab. The chain is built from TRBV28 and TRBJ2-7, with D uncertain. The CDR3 here is CASRTTPTSEYF. Written as DNA, the CDR3 is TGTGCCAGCAGGACGACGCCGACCAGTGAGTACTTC. Full variable domain (missing parts from reference TRBV28 and TRBJ2-7): DVKVTQSSRYLVKRTGEKVFLECVQDMDHENMFWYRQDPGLGLRLIYFSYDVKMKEKGDIPEGYSVSREKKERFSLILESASTNQTSMYLCASRTTPTSEYFGPGTRLTVT.